A selection of T cell receptor beta chains follows, all from one sample in a study of graft-versus-host responses after intestinal transplantation. Antigens of these TCRs are unknown. Sequenced by immunoSEQ multiplex PCR; TCRdb stores in-frame clones only, minus some. Among around 90,000 clones listed, roughly 92% were seen once. Sequences were derived from unstimulated CD4+ T cells sorted from spleen or lymph node cells, sampled before intestinal transplant. The source of these receptors is a human donor who received an intestinal transplant. Both conserved end residues are trimmed from each CDR3. Fields, in order: J gene, CDR3 length, V gene, CDR3 protein.

j_gene: TRBJ2-5
len: 11
v_gene: TRBV6-1
CDR3aa: ASRLDRIETQY

j_gene: TRBJ1-4
len: 12
v_gene: TRBV15
CDR3aa: ATGAAPTNEKLF

j_gene: TRBJ2-7
len: 12
v_gene: TRBV30
CDR3aa: AWSVRLAAYEQY

j_gene: TRBJ2-3
len: 15
v_gene: TRBV7-2
CDR3aa: ASIPGGLAGGTDTQY

j_gene: TRBJ1-6
len: 14
v_gene: TRBV18
CDR3aa: ASSPYPGDLSSPLH

j_gene: TRBJ2-1
len: 13
v_gene: TRBV4-2
CDR3aa: ASSQEISSSNEQF

j_gene: TRBJ1-5
len: 12
v_gene: TRBV5-6
CDR3aa: ASSLAGRNQPQH

j_gene: TRBJ1-2
len: 14
v_gene: TRBV19
CDR3aa: ASSTPGTLTNYGYT

j_gene: TRBJ2-1
len: 14
v_gene: TRBV7-9
CDR3aa: ASSARGRASSDEQF

j_gene: TRBJ2-1
len: 13
v_gene: TRBV7-3
CDR3aa: ASSLTSGSGDEQF

j_gene: TRBJ1-3
len: 13
v_gene: TRBV7-8
CDR3aa: ASSSQGQPGNTIY

j_gene: TRBJ2-1
len: 15
v_gene: TRBV5-1
CDR3aa: ASSLVVGALDYNEQF

j_gene: TRBJ1-5
len: 17
v_gene: TRBV5-6
CDR3aa: ASSLVGPGQGAGNQPQH

j_gene: TRBJ2-7
len: 10
v_gene: TRBV6-5
CDR3aa: ASSSPRNEQY

j_gene: TRBJ1-2
len: 14
v_gene: TRBV21-1
CDR3aa: ASSKAIDGGTYGYT

j_gene: TRBJ2-6
len: 11
v_gene: TRBV6-1
CDR3aa: ASRASWANVLT

j_gene: TRBJ1-5
len: 16
v_gene: TRBV25-1
CDR3aa: ASSDQTGRPLCNQPQH

j_gene: TRBJ2-1
len: 15
v_gene: TRBV21-1
CDR3aa: ASSPPRLAGLLDEQF

j_gene: TRBJ1-5
len: 12
v_gene: TRBV6-7
CDR3aa: AIYGTYSNQPQH

j_gene: TRBJ1-3
len: 12
v_gene: TRBV28
CDR3aa: ASTRAMAGNTIY

j_gene: TRBJ2-2
len: 13
v_gene: TRBV9
CDR3aa: ASSPTSLSTGELF

j_gene: TRBJ2-1
len: 13
v_gene: TRBV28
CDR3aa: ASSLGHSSYNEQF

j_gene: TRBJ2-5
len: 14
v_gene: TRBV19
CDR3aa: ASSPKRLAGQETQY

j_gene: TRBJ2-2
len: 16
v_gene: TRBV5-4
CDR3aa: ASNPSGGRAINTGELF

j_gene: TRBJ2-1
len: 10
v_gene: TRBV5-6
CDR3aa: ASSRDYGEQF

j_gene: TRBJ2-1
len: 14
v_gene: TRBV2
CDR3aa: ASSEARLAGTNEQF

j_gene: TRBJ1-4
len: 14
v_gene: TRBV6-6
CDR3aa: ASSSRLGATNEKLF

j_gene: TRBJ1-2
len: 11
v_gene: TRBV29-1
CDR3aa: SVGAKGAVGYT

j_gene: TRBJ2-1
len: 14
v_gene: TRBV5-1
CDR3aa: ASSLGAGTDNNEQF

j_gene: TRBJ2-5
len: 12
v_gene: TRBV5-1
CDR3aa: ASSYQTGAETQY

j_gene: TRBJ2-3
len: 12
v_gene: TRBV11-3
CDR3aa: ASSLNTRTDTQY

j_gene: TRBJ1-2
len: 13
v_gene: TRBV28
CDR3aa: ASSLAGQGASGYT

j_gene: TRBJ2-3
len: 9
v_gene: TRBV6-1
CDR3aa: ASSFSDTQY

j_gene: TRBJ1-1
len: 13
v_gene: TRBV7-8
CDR3aa: ASSPRGQRATEAF

j_gene: TRBJ2-5
len: 9
v_gene: TRBV20-1
CDR3aa: SARGQETQY

j_gene: TRBJ1-1
len: 11
v_gene: TRBV29-1
CDR3aa: SVEDSRNTEAF

j_gene: TRBJ2-7
len: 11
v_gene: TRBV5-4
CDR3aa: ASSLESRGEQY

j_gene: TRBJ1-2
len: 12
v_gene: TRBV13
CDR3aa: ASSFGTANYGYT

j_gene: TRBJ1-2
len: 13
v_gene: TRBV5-6
CDR3aa: ASSLVAGGNYGYT

j_gene: TRBJ1-1
len: 12
v_gene: TRBV6-5
CDR3aa: ASSRQGLVTEAF

j_gene: TRBJ2-7
len: 12
v_gene: TRBV13
CDR3aa: ASSRQAGAYEQY

j_gene: TRBJ2-2
len: 12
v_gene: TRBV5-4
CDR3aa: ASSPGLRTGELF

j_gene: TRBJ1-4
len: 13
v_gene: TRBV7-9
CDR3aa: ASSSPGQGNEKLF

j_gene: TRBJ2-5
len: 13
v_gene: TRBV7-2
CDR3aa: ASSRTGGSRETQY

j_gene: TRBJ1-1
len: 12
v_gene: TRBV7-9
CDR3aa: ATIRGGTNTEAF

j_gene: TRBJ2-1
len: 13
v_gene: TRBV7-2
CDR3aa: ASSLESGSYNEQF

j_gene: TRBJ2-3
len: 12
v_gene: TRBV5-1
CDR3aa: ASRSDGRTDTQY

j_gene: TRBJ2-7
len: 13
v_gene: TRBV27
CDR3aa: ASSLVRGLPYEQY

j_gene: TRBJ1-1
len: 14
v_gene: TRBV19
CDR3aa: ASSLWATEAKTEAF